Each of the 25 T cell receptor beta chains below was sequenced from the same sample in a study of blood T cell repertoires in COVID-19. Sequencing used immunoSEQ multiplex PCR; TCRdb keeps in-frame clones, though not all of them. The data contain approximately 330,000 clones, 85% to 90% of them singletons. Material for sequencing was PBMCs or T cells enriched from blood (not recorded which). These receptors came from a woman in her 30s who had recovered from COVID-19.

The V call is TRBV6-5, the J call TRBJ2-5, with a weak D call TRBD1 (5 bases). V was clipped by 2 bases and J by 1 base, with 11 bases between them. This CDR3 comprises 15 residues. The germline V gene has CDR1 MNHEY and CDR2 SVGAGI. In DNA, the CDR3 is TGTGCCAGCAGTTACCTTACAGGAACCCAAGAGACCCAGTACTTC. Its translation is CASSYLTGTQETQYF.

This sequence joins TRBV19 and TRBJ2-7; a weak D match, TRBD2 (5 bases). Looked up from germline, CDR1 is LNHDA and CDR2 is SQIVND (reference sequence). This CDR3 spans 14 amino acids. V was trimmed by 3 bases and J by 2 bases, leaving 11 bases between them. The CDR3 bases are TGTGCCAGTAGTATCGGGGTGACTGCCTACGAGCAGTACTTC. Amino acid sequence: CASSIGVTAYEQYF.

This clone was counted a few times. The J gene is TRBJ2-7, the V gene TRBV27, with TRBD1 matching over 7 bases. Germline CDR1 is MNHEY and CDR2 is SMNVEV (reference sequence). The CDR3 runs 15 residues. Trimming removed 4 bases from V and 3 bases from J; junction bases left unmatched: 9. The CDR3 region is CASSSRRDSLYEQYF. Written as DNA, the CDR3 is TGTGCCAGCAGTTCGCGCCGGGACAGCCTCTACGAGCAGTACTTC.

The chain has TRBV6-5 and TRBJ1-1; D uncertain. Trimming stripped 7 bases from V and 1 base from J, with 7 bases between. This CDR3 has 12 amino acids. Germline values: CDR1 MNHEY, CDR2 SVGAGI. CDR3 amino acids: CASTNRNTEAFF. The CDR3 nucleotides read TGTGCCAGCACCAACAGGAACACTGAAGCTTTCTTT.

J is TRBJ1-2 and V is TRBV25-1; 8 nucleotides align to TRBD1. The CDR3 loop spans 12 amino acids. With V trimmed by 4 bases and J by 7 bases, 2 bases remained unmatched. In germline, CDR1 is MGHDK, CDR2 SYGVNS. The CDR3 region is CASSATGGGYTF. Written as DNA, the CDR3 is TGTGCCAGCAGTGCAACAGGGGGTGGCTACACCTTC.

The chain couples TRBV7-8 to TRBJ1-5; D perhaps matches TRBD1 (5 bases). V was shortened by 5 bases and J by 3 bases, with 17 bases between the two germline ends. The CDR3 is 16 residues long. Per germline, CDR1 SGHVS and CDR2 FQNEAQ. Here the CDR3 DNA reads TGTGCCAGCAGCCCGGGGGAAGGCCTTCTCAATCAGCCCCAGCATTTT. Amino acid sequence: CASSPGEGLLNQPQHF.

The chain recombines TRBV27 with TRBJ2-7; 8 positions agree with TRBD2. V was pared by 6 bases and J by 4 bases, with 8 bases of the junction left unmatched. There are 14 residues in the CDR3. Germline CDR1 is MNHEY and CDR2 is SMNVEV (reference sequence). CDR3 residues: CASRGIGGEYEQYF. CDR3 DNA: TGTGCCAGCAGGGGAATCGGGGGGGAATACGAGCAGTACTTC.

The chain recombines TRBV30 with TRBJ1-6; the match to TRBD1 covers 11 bases. The V gene's germline CDR1 is GTSNPN and CDR2 SVGIG (reference sequence). V lost 2 bases, J lost 8 bases, and 2 bases stayed unmatched. CDR3 length equals 14 residues. This CDR3 is CAWSSGQGDSPLHF. In DNA form, the CDR3 reads TGTGCCTGGAGTTCGGGACAGGGGGATTCACCCCTCCACTTT.

This chain connects TRBV25-1 to TRBJ2-2, with a tentative D call TRBD2 (5 bases). CDR3 length: 17 residues. Germline assignment: CDR1 MGHDK and CDR2 SYGVNS. V lost 3 bases, J lost 4 bases, and 18 bases lay in between. The CDR3 protein is CASSDHRVRLSTGELFF. The CDR3 nucleotides read TGTGCCAGCAGTGATCATCGGGTTAGACTATCCACCGGGGAGCTGTTTTTT.

The rearrangement uses TRBV7-9 and TRBJ1-1; 9 bases agree with TRBD1. The CDR3 extends over 19 amino acids. Germline CDR1 and CDR2: SEHNR and FQNEAQ (reference sequence). Unmatched junction bases numbered 22, after V lost 7 bases and J lost 4 bases. The CDR3 coding sequence is TGTGCCAGCACGTCCATCCGTCGACAGGGGGTCATTTCCCGCACTGAAGCTTTCTTT. Protein: CASTSIRRQGVISRTEAFF.

The chain couples TRBV5-6 to TRBJ2-4; 9 bases line up with TRBD1. Germline V gene lookup returns CDR1 SGHDT and CDR2 YYEEEE. J gave up 9 bases and V 3 bases, and 10 bases lay outside the gene matches. The CDR3 has 15 residues. The CDR3 nucleotides read TGTGCCAGCAGCTCTCCGACAGGGGGGTATATCATTCAGTACTTC. It specifies CASSSPTGGYIIQYF.

The chain links TRBV2 to TRBJ1-2; the match to TRBD1 covers 9 bases. The CDR3 has 14 amino acids. Trimming cost V 4 bases and J 6 bases; bases outside gene matches: 6. The germline gives CDR1 SNHLY, CDR2 FYNNEI. This CDR3 reads CASSGMTGGHGYTF. The DNA for the CDR3 is TGTGCCAGCAGTGGGATGACAGGGGGTCATGGCTACACCTTC.

V and J are TRBV6-2 or TRBV6-3 and TRBJ1-2, with D possibly being TRBD1 (5 bases). V lost 6 bases and J 7 bases, leaving 15 bases between the germline ends. Germline CDR1 and CDR2: MNHEY and SVGEGT. This CDR3 has 13 residues. DNA of the CDR3: TGTGCCAGCAGCCGGCCTCAGGGTGGTGGCTACACCTTC. Amino acid sequence: CASSRPQGGGYTF.

This chain joins TRBV11-2 and TRBJ1-5, with TRBD1 matching over 9 bases. Germline V lookup: CDR1 SGHAT, CDR2 FQNNGV. The CDR3 has 16 amino acids. The V segment lost 0 bases and the J segment 5 bases; nucleotides outside the gene matches: 5. DNA of the CDR3: TGTGCCAGCAGCTTAGATACAGGGGGCGCATATCAGCCCCAGCATTTT. It is translated as CASSLDTGGAYQPQHF. Based on the CDR3 plus reference TRBV11-2 and TRBJ1-5, the full variable domain is EAGVAQSPRYKIIEKRQSVAFWCNPISGHATLYWYQQILGQGPKLLIQFQNNGVVDDSQLPKDRFSAERLKGVDSTLKIQPAKLEDSAVYLCASSLDTGGAYQPQHFGDGTRLSIL.

This clone has only a few counts. V gene TRBV25-1 combines with J gene TRBJ1-6; 10 nucleotides align to TRBD1. J gave up 10 bases and V 3 bases, and 6 bases lay outside the gene matches. Germline loops: CDR1 MGHDK, CDR2 SYGVNS. This CDR3 region has 15 residues. The CDR3 bases are TGTGCCAGCAGTGACTACGGGACAGGGGACTCACCCCTCCACTTT. Encoded protein: CASSDYGTGDSPLHF.

This clone was observed a few times. The rearrangement uses TRBV6-4 and TRBJ2-3, with 13 bases that match TRBD2. Germline V gene lookup returns CDR1 MRHNA and CDR2 SNTAGT. The V and J ends lost 4 bases and 6 bases, in that order; junction bases with no gene match: 7. The CDR3 totals 16 residues. CDR3 in amino acids: CASSAAGTSGTDTQYF. The CDR3 nucleotides are TGTGCCAGCAGTGCCGCCGGGACTAGCGGGACCGATACGCAGTATTTT.

Only a few counts were recorded for this clone. The rearrangement joins TRBV15 to TRBJ2-1; 8 bases map to TRBD1. Trimming removed 0 bases from V and 6 bases from J; junction bases left unmatched: 10. The CDR3 extends over 17 amino acids. Germline CDR1 LNHNV, CDR2 YYDKDF (reference sequence). CDR3 protein: CATSRDGQGIWGNEQFF. CDR3 DNA sequence: TGTGCCACCAGCAGAGACGGACAGGGAATTTGGGGCAATGAGCAGTTCTTC.

The V call is TRBV10-2, the J call TRBJ2-7, with TRBD1 matching 7 bases. With V trimmed by 6 bases and J by 2 bases, 10 bases remained unmatched. The CDR3 spans 15 residues. Looked up from germline, CDR1 is WSHSY and CDR2 is SAAADI. The CDR3 DNA follows: TGCGCCAGCAGCTTGACAGGGACCCCAACCTACGAGCAGTACTTC. The encoded protein is CASSLTGTPTYEQYF.

This clone showed up just once. The chain carries TRBV9 and TRBJ1-2, with TRBD1 as a possible D gene (5 bases). The ends were cut back, 4 bases at V and 3 bases at J, with 16 bases in the middle. Per germline, CDR1 SGDLS and CDR2 YYNGEE. The CDR3 is made up of 15 amino acids. The CDR3 DNA reads as TGTGCCAGCAGCCCGGGGGGTAATAGTTACTATGGCTACACCTTC. Translating it yields CASSPGGNSYYGYTF.

The chain recombines TRBV7-2 with TRBJ2-1; TRBD2 might be the D (6 bases). This CDR3 has 14 residues. Looked up from germline, CDR1 is SGHTA and CDR2 is FQGNSA. V lost 5 bases and J lost 5, with 13 bases in between. The CDR3 DNA reads TGTGCCAGCAGCCCCTATGGGAGGCACAATGAGCAGTTCTTC. Its translation is CASSPYGRHNEQFF.

V gene TRBV19 combines with J gene TRBJ2-7, with 12 bases that match TRBD2. Germline lookup yields CDR1 LNHDA and CDR2 SQIVND (reference sequence). The length of the CDR3 is 16 residues. V dropped 9 bases and J dropped 3; count of bases not matched to a gene: 12. DNA of the CDR3: TGTGCCAGCCGAGACTCTGGACTAGCGGGATACTACGAGCAGTACTTC. Its translation: CASRDSGLAGYYEQYF.

The chain has TRBV4-2 and TRBJ2-3, with D perhaps TRBD2 (6 bases). Looked up from germline, CDR1 is LGHNA and CDR2 is YNFKEQ. The CDR3 loop spans 15 amino acids. V dropped 4 bases and J dropped 4 bases, with 15 bases sitting between them. This chain's CDR3 is CASSPGELVPDTQYF. CDR3 bases: TGTGCCAGCAGCCCGGGAGAATTGGTTCCAGATACGCAGTATTTT.

The rearrangement uses TRBV6-1 and TRBJ2-1; a weak D match, TRBD1 (6 bases). Trimming stripped 2 bases from V and 5 bases from J, with 13 bases between. CDR1 is MNHNS, CDR2 SASEGT, per germline. The CDR3 consists of 15 residues. This chain's CDR3 is CASSEIRGSNNEQFF. Written as DNA, the CDR3 is TGTGCCAGCAGTGAAATAAGGGGGTCGAACAATGAGCAGTTCTTC.

The CDR3 is CASSGRQDPTFYGYTF. CDR3 bases: TGTGCCAGCTCAGGGCGACAGGACCCTACCTTTTATGGCTACACCTTC. The V and J genes are TRBV18 and TRBJ1-2; a weak D match, TRBD1 (6 bases). Germline V lookup: CDR1 KGHSH, CDR2 LQKENI. V was trimmed by 5 bases and J by 5 bases, leaving 21 bases between them. The CDR3 runs to 16 residues.

The rearrangement links TRBV6-5 to TRBJ1-1, with TRBD1 identical over 7 bases. In germline, CDR1 is MNHEY, CDR2 SVGAGI. The CDR3 is 14 residues long. The junction had 7 bases not matched to a gene; V was cut back by 9 bases and J by 0 bases. DNA of the CDR3: TGTGCCAGTCGAAGGGACAGTCTGAACACTGAAGCTTTCTTT. It is translated as CASRRDSLNTEAFF.